This TCR beta chain was profiled in a study of shared clonotypes between healthy human individuals. The sample holds one count of this clone. Trimming removed 5 bases from V and 5 bases from J; junction bases left unmatched: 11. There are 15 residues in the CDR3. The germline V gene has CDR1 SGHRS and CDR2 YFSETQ. Sequenced by immunoSEQ multiplex PCR; TCRdb stores in-frame clones only, minus some. The data show 2,500,000 or so clones, 93% seen once. Sequenced sample: naive CD4+ T cells from PBMCs. Indicated subset: CD45RA+ positively selected. The TCR sequence derives from a man younger than 35 in good health. Some clones in this sample may be carry-over from other donors' samples. The rearrangement links TRBV5-1 to TRBJ2-7; 9 nucleotides match TRBD1. For the CDR3, the DNA is TGCGCCAGCAGGCGAACCGGGACAGGGATCGACGAGCAGTACTTC. This gives the protein CASRRTGTGIDEQYF.